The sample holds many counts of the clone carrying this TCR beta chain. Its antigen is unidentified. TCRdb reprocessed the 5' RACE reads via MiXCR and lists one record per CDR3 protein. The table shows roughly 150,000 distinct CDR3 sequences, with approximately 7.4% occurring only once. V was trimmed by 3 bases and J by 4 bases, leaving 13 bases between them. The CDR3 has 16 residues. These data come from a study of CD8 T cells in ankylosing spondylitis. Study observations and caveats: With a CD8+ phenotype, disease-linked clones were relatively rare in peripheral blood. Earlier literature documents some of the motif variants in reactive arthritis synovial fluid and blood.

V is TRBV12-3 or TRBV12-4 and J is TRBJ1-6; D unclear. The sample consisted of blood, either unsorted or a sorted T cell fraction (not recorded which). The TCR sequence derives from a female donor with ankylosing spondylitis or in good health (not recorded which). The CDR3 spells CASSFGQAKYNSPLHF. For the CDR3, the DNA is TGTGCCAGCAGTTTCGGGCAGGCAAAGTATAATTCACCCCTCCACTTT.